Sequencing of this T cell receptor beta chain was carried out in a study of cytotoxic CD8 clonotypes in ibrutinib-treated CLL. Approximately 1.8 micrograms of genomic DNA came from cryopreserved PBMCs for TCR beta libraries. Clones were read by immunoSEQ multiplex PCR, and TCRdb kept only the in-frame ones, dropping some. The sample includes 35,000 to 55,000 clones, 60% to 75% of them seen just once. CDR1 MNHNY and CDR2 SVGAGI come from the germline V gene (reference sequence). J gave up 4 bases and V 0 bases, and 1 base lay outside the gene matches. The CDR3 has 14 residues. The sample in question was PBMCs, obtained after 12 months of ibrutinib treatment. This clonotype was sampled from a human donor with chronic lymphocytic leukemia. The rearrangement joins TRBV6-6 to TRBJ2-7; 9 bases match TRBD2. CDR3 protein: CASSYSLAGYEQYF. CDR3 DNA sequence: TGTGCCAGCAGTTACTCCCTAGCGGGGTACGAGCAGTACTTC.